This TCR beta chain was sequenced in a study of cytomegalovirus exposure and HLA in healthy donors. CDR3 length: 14 amino acids. V shed 3 bases and J 2 bases; nucleotides not matched to a gene: 3. Germline CDR1 SGHVS, CDR2 FQNEAQ. Primers: 60 Vbeta forward and 13 Jbeta reverse. The assay was immunoSEQ multiplex PCR, and TCRdb's table has in-frame clones only and misses some. Its table lists 220,000 or so clones. Sequences were obtained from PBMCs. The chain uses TRBV7-8 and TRBJ2-7; 8 positions match TRBD1. The sequence came from a girl aged 2-10 years in good health and CMV-seropositive. CDR3 sequence reads: CASSFPGQAYEQYF. The CDR3 DNA follows: TGTGCCAGCAGCTTTCCGGGACAGGCCTACGAGCAGTACTTC.